This TCR beta chain was sequenced in a study of radiation and T cells in renal cell carcinoma (dated by TCRdb to about 2020). With regard to the full study: The samples were drawn from a clinical trial, where primary renal cell carcinomas were treated with 15 Gy of stereotactic body radiation therapy and then removed by nephrectomy 4 weeks afterward. TCR beta sequencing covered 50 to 55 samples in total, comprising approximately 26 tumors and approximately 27 peripheral blood samples. Across all 50 or so samples, under 5 million unique CDR3 nucleotide sequences, encoding 2,658,974 unique CDR3 amino acid sequences, were identified.

Only a few counts were recorded for this clone. Its target antigen remains unknown. No base qualities exist here, and no much larger clone lies one base off it. In the paper's terms, the time point label means: baseline pretreatment blood. The treatment or condition label here, explained by the study, means: 15 Gy SBRT to primary tumor, nephrectomy 4 weeks later. To track tumor-enriched clonotypes, serial peripheral blood was sampled from radiation-treated patients at baseline and at 2 weeks and 4 weeks after SBRT. Renal cell carcinoma with clear cell pathology was present in all patients. The QIAamp DNA Blood Mini Kit (Qiagen) was used to prepare genomic DNA for TCR sequencing. Only samples passing all quality control checks were included in the analyses. Following the manufacturer's recommendations, the immunoSEQ kit was used to generate TCR beta libraries from genomic DNA. Library preparation used a first multiplex PCR with proprietary primers, then a second PCR adding unique barcodes, with bead cleanups after each round. Each sample batch included a kit-provided positive control reaction and a negative control reaction. The final libraries were assessed on an Agilent 4200 TapeStation D1000 ScreenTape, pooled by volume, and quantified by qPCR. Sequencing was performed on an Illumina NextSeq500 with a MidOutput 150-cycle cartridge, and 156 Read1 and 15 Index1 cycles were run with kit custom primers. The pooled library was loaded at about 0.98 pM, with an approximately 19% PhiX control spiked in. Processing in the source paper ran as follows. Vendor-processed data were analyzed in R, and a clonotype was defined as all T cells sharing the same CDR3 nucleotide sequence. For clone abundance analyses, frequencies were normalized to the 10,000 most abundant clones per sample. Public T cell clones, which averaged fewer than five per sample, were excluded before analysis. Tumor-enriched clonotypes and baseline blood-enriched clonotypes were defined as those with an abundance difference of at least 32-fold between compartments. A beta-binomial differential abundance model was applied to find clonotypes that expanded or contracted between blood time points. The Baroni-Urbani and Buser coefficient was used to measure tumor-blood repertoire similarity, and groups were compared with two-tailed Wilcoxon tests in R. What TCRdb holds here is the immuneACCESS table cut down to in-frame rearrangements. Part of the clones is not present; checked against another copy, under half of the missing clones reflect an unresolved V gene, and the others are unexplained. Clone size and the V and J calls come from that table; the DNA yielded D and trimming. For this sample the table gives about 88,000 clones, of which approximately 86% were detected only once. The ten top clones hold 7% to 9% of the sample.

CDR3 length: 15 amino acids, cysteine to phenylalanine. The CDR3 DNA has 45 bases and is translated from base 1. The junction shows trimming of 6 bases on V and 0 bases on J, plus 9 bases between the germline ends. CDR1 SEHNR and CDR2 FQNEAQ are derived from the germline V gene (reference sequence). Beyond this particular receptor, the publication reports: Changes in the blood repertoire were not tracked past 4 weeks after treatment. Because pretreatment tumor biopsies were not available, the baseline intratumoral presence of clonotypes could not be determined. In blood, the top tumor clonotypes increased from baseline to 2 weeks after radiation and then shrank by 4 weeks, which suggests a temporary expansion of tumor-resident clones. The single-armed trial design could not address effects of radiation dose or scheduling on the TCR repertoire.

This specimen was blood, taken from a patient whose treatment included radiotherapy and nephrectomy. This receptor was taken from a middle-aged man with renal cell carcinoma. This receptor chain uses TRBV7-9 and TRBJ2-6; no D gene can be assigned with confidence. The CDR3 region has the sequence CASSQQSSGANVLTF. The nucleotide sequence reads as follows: TGTGCCAGCAGTCAACAGAGCTCTGGGGCCAACGTCCTGACTTTC.